Given below is one T cell receptor beta chain in context. Its target is unknown. This entry is derived from a study of identical twins. Whole-study findings and limits: Memory repertoires showed no such pattern, whereas abundant cord blood beta clonotypes carried fewer insertions. Weaker excess twin sharing was observed in beta out-of-frame sequences.

TCRdb passed the 5' RACE reads through MiXCR, listing each CDR3 protein once. The data contain some 250,000 distinct CDR3 sequences, about an eighth of them seen just once; the ten biggest clones take up about 4.1%. Germline V CDR1 and CDR2: DFQATT, SNEGSKA (reference sequence). CDR3 size: 13 residues. Trimming pared 3 bases from V and 6 bases from J, leaving 13 bases between. Healthy Caucasian donors formed the entire cohort. The data also belong to a second study, concerning yellow fever vaccine responses in identical twins.

The sample taken for sequencing was memory (CD45RO+) T cells sorted from blood. V and J are TRBV20-1 and TRBJ2-3; TRBD2 is a possible D gene (6 bases). This receptor was identified in a young woman in good health. As DNA, the CDR3 is TGCAGTGCTAGGACAGCTAGCGTTGATACGCAGTATTTT. Protein: CSARTASVDTQYF.